The TCR beta chain under discussion was sequenced for a study of blood T cell repertoires in COVID-19. Study at large: Researchers got acute and convalescent COVID-19 samples from the United States, Italy and Spain.

This clone was observed a single time. Trimming removed 0 bases at V and 5 bases at J, with 16 bases between. Germline values: CDR1 MGHRA, CDR2 YSYEKL. CDR3 length: 16 residues. This table comes from immunoSEQ multiplex PCR, and its TCRdb copy is limited to in-frame clones, with some not included. This sample has 55,000 to 80,000 clones, with around 82% found just once. The sequence was obtained from a man aged 45 to 65 with active COVID-19. The material sequenced was peripheral blood. This sequence joins TRBV4-1 and TRBJ2-5, with TRBD2 as a possible D gene (5 bases). CDR3 in amino acids: CASSQDRAVRRETQYF. Here the CDR3 DNA reads TGCGCCAGCAGCCAAGATAGGGCAGTCAGGAGGGAGACCCAGTACTTC.